The rows below give T cell receptor beta chains drawn from one sample of a study of blood T cell repertoires in COVID-19. Using immunoSEQ multiplex PCR, the repertoire was profiled, and TCRdb retains in-frame clones only, with some absent. The table lists around 180,000 clones, 88% of them singletons. The sequenced sample consisted of peripheral blood. These TCRs come from a man between 65 and 79 years old with active or convalescent COVID-19. The CDR3 runs from the conserved cysteine through the conserved F or W. The D gene is left open where the match is weak. Not all rows give a size; the values are once, few, many and, for expanded clones, a class.

CDR3nt | CDR3aa | d_gene | abundance | j_gene | v_gene | len
TGCGCCAGCAGCAGGGCCGGGACTAGCGGGAGTGGGGAGCAGTTCTTC | CASSRAGTSGSGEQFF | TRBD2 | once | TRBJ2-1 | TRBV5-1 | 16
TGTGCCACCAGCAAAGGGGGAGGGGCCGGGACGACTGAAGCTTTCTTT | CATSKGGGAGTTEAFF | NA | NA | TRBJ1-1 | TRBV15 | 16
TGCGCCAGCAGCTGGATTAATGCGTTAGCGGGCACAGATACGCAGTATTTT | CASSWINALAGTDTQYF | NA | NA | TRBJ2-3 | TRBV5-1 | 17
TGTGCCAGCTCACCGACCGGGATACAAGAGACCCAGTACTTC | CASSPTGIQETQYF | NA | NA | TRBJ2-5 | TRBV18 | 14
TGTGCCAGCAGTCCAGGACAGGGGAACTATGGCTACACCTTC | CASSPGQGNYGYTF | TRBD1 | once | TRBJ1-2 | TRBV28 | 14
TGTGCCATCAGTGATGATACCGGGACAGTTTCCTACAATGAGCAGTTCTTC | CAISDDTGTVSYNEQFF | TRBD1 | NA | TRBJ2-1 | TRBV10-3 | 17
TGTGCCAGCAGCTTGGCACAGGGCGGAGGCTACACCTTC | CASSLAQGGGYTF | NA | NA | TRBJ1-2 | TRBV5-5 | 13
TGTGCCTGGAGTGCCGACTCGAGAAACTACGAGCAGTACTTC | CAWSADSRNYEQYF | NA | NA | TRBJ2-7 | TRBV30 | 14
TGTGCCAGCAGTTTGCCCCAGCGCGATGAAGCTTTCTTT | CASSLPQRDEAFF | NA | NA | TRBJ1-1 | TRBV12-3/TRBV12-4 | 13
TGTGCCAGCAGCTCTGACAGTGACGAGCAGTACTTC | CASSSDSDEQYF | NA | few | TRBJ2-7 | TRBV7-9 | 12
TGTGCCAGCAGCCTTTCGGGGGACAGGGTTCACGAGCAGTACTTC | CASSLSGDRVHEQYF | TRBD1 | NA | TRBJ2-7 | TRBV5-5 | 15
TGTGCCAGCACCTGGACAATAACAGATACGCAGTATTTT | CASTWTITDTQYF | NA | once | TRBJ2-3 | TRBV6-6 | 13
TGTGCCAGCAGTACCGTCCGGGGAAAACTGTTTTTT | CASSTVRGKLFF | NA | once | TRBJ1-4 | TRBV6-5 | 12
TGTGCCAGCAGCTCTAGCGGGGCGAACACCGGGGAGCTGTTTTTT | CASSSSGANTGELFF | TRBD2 | NA | TRBJ2-2 | TRBV7-8 | 15
TGTGCCAGCAGTGGAACCGGGACAGGGAGGGAGAACTATCAGCCCCAGCATTTT | CASSGTGTGRENYQPQHF | TRBD1 | NA | TRBJ1-5 | TRBV6-1 | 18
TGTGCCAGCAGCACAAAGTCATGGTACACCGGGGAGCTGTTTTTT | CASSTKSWYTGELFF | NA | NA | TRBJ2-2 | TRBV11-2 | 15
TGTGCCAGCAGCTTAGCGGGGGCTAGCGGGGGGGCCGGTGCGCAGTTCTTC | CASSLAGASGGAGAQFF | TRBD2 | NA | TRBJ2-1 | TRBV7-2 | 17
TGTGCCAGCAGCACAGGGACAGGGGGCTTCAATCAGCCCCAGCATTTT | CASSTGTGGFNQPQHF | TRBD1 | NA | TRBJ1-5 | TRBV7-2 | 16
TGTGCCAGCAGGCCCCGGGGGAACCCAAATTCACCCCTCCACTTT | CASRPRGNPNSPLHF | NA | NA | TRBJ1-6 | TRBV28 | 15
TGTGCCAGCAGTTTTGGGCATCAGCCCCAGCATTTT | CASSFGHQPQHF | NA | NA | TRBJ1-5 | TRBV12-3/TRBV12-4 | 12
TGTGCCAGCAGCTTCCCCTCTAAAACGGGGGGGACCCAGTACTTC | CASSFPSKTGGTQYF | TRBD2 | NA | TRBJ2-5 | TRBV5-6 | 15
TGTGCCAGCAGCTTAAAGAGCTGGGGGACAAAGAACTATGGCTACACCTTC | CASSLKSWGTKNYGYTF | NA | NA | TRBJ1-2 | TRBV7-2 | 17
TGCGCCAGCAGCTTGGCCCCTCGACAGGGTTATGCCTACGAGCAGTACTTC | CASSLAPRQGYAYEQYF | TRBD1 | NA | TRBJ2-7 | TRBV5-1 | 17
TGTGCCAGCAGCCAAGATAGGGCAGGGATGCGCTCCTACAATGAGCAGTTCTTC | CASSQDRAGMRSYNEQFF | NA | NA | TRBJ2-1 | TRBV14 | 18